This T cell receptor beta chain was sequenced in a study of T cell repertoires in cytomegalovirus infection. For the study at large: In the study, CMV epitopes included recently identified HLA-C-restricted and well-studied HLA-B-restricted ones. Indicated by public TCR beta signatures were CMV infection and matching HLA type.

The CDR3 spans 15 residues. V gave up 1 base and J gave up 2 bases; unmatched junction bases: 1. CDR1 is LNHDA and CDR2 is SQIVND in the germline V gene (reference sequence). Study-wide results and caveats: The ex vivo response showed dominance by HLA-C-restricted CMV-specific TCR beta clonotypes. Individuals carrying CMV plus the relevant HLA were identified by cumulative frequency of public TCR beta families.

This clonotype was recorded a few times. Its target is unknown. TCRdb ran MiXCR on the reads and lists one entry per CDR3 protein. Of approximately 910,000 distinct CDR3 sequences listed, about 33% are singletons. Sequencing used cultured CD8+ T cells from PBMCs, obtained from culture after CMV antigen stimulation. The clonotype was recovered from a human donor in good health (CMV status not recorded). Some clones in this sample may be carry-over from other donors' samples. This sequence joins TRBV19 and TRBJ2-1, with 8 bases fitting TRBD2. The CDR3 DNA sequence: TGTGCCAGTAGTATAGGGCGGGGGGCCTACAATGAGCAGTTCTTC. Amino acid sequence: CASSIGRGAYNEQFF. The full variable domain, completed using reference TRBV19 and TRBJ2-1, is DGGITQSPKYLFRKEGQNVTLSCEQNLNHDAMYWYRQDPGQGLRLIYYSQIVNDFQKGDIAEGYSVSREKKESFPLTVTSAQKNPTAFYLCASSIGRGAYNEQFFGPGTRLTVL.